This TCR beta chain was observed in a study of a mutant IDH1 vaccine in newly diagnosed glioma. Study overall: Treated patients showed a male proportion of approximately 62%, a female proportion of around 38%, and a mean age of roughly 40 years. Patients had received radiotherapy, temozolomide, or both previously, most receiving both.

V shed 5 bases and J shed 4 bases, with 23 bases lying between them. CDR3 size: 17 residues. CDR1 and CDR2 from the germline V gene are MNHEY and SMNVEV (reference sequence). Generated by immunoSEQ multiplex PCR, the TCRdb table keeps only in-frame clones and is missing some. The repertoire holds around 92,000 clones, with about 80% as singletons. Time point indicated: baseline, week 1 (first vaccination visit). The treatment was: pre-vaccination baseline after standard-of-care therapy. Each donor presented with a new WHO grade 3 or 4 astrocytoma that tested IDH1-mutant and showed ATRX loss. This receptor was identified in a woman aged 45 to 65 with glioma. The genes are TRBV27 and TRBJ1-1; possible D gene TRBD1, 6 bases. Sequencing used PBMCs, obtained from a glioma patient treated with radiotherapy, temozolomide or both. The CDR3 region is CASSLRGLQGRGTEAFF. The CDR3 DNA reads TGTGCCAGCAGTCTGAGGGGACTCCAGGGGCGTGGCACTGAAGCTTTCTTT.